Below are 7 T cell receptor beta chains sequenced from a single sample in a study of shared clonotypes between healthy human individuals. Produced via immunoSEQ multiplex PCR; TCRdb's table is partial and in-frame only. The sample lists more than 2 million clones, roughly 94% occurring once. Naive CD8 isolation took CD45RO-negative cells positively selected for CCR7 and excluded terminally differentiated effector memory CD45RA+ cells. Material for sequencing was naive CD8+ T cells sorted from blood. Every receptor here comes from a young man in good health.

The V and J genes are TRBV7-6 and TRBJ2-3; the D gene is possibly TRBD1 (6 bases). The length of the CDR3 is 14 residues. Trimming pared 4 bases from V and 5 bases from J, leaving 13 bases between. In germline, CDR1 is SGHVS, CDR2 FNYEAQ. The CDR3 nucleotides read TGTGCCAGCAGCTACGAAATAGGGGGAGATACGCAGTATTTT. This gives the protein CASSYEIGGDTQYF.

The J gene is TRBJ1-2, the V gene TRBV28; 7 positions agree with TRBD1. This CDR3 is built from 14 residues. The germline V gene encodes CDR1 MDHEN and CDR2 SYDVKM. Trimming cost V 6 bases and J 8 bases; bases outside gene matches: 12. DNA for the CDR3: TGTGCCAGCAGCCGCAGTCGGCCCAGGGGGGGCTACACCTTC. As protein: CASSRSRPRGGYTF.

The rearrangement links TRBV10-2 to TRBJ2-3, with 8 bases that match TRBD2. The J segment lost 4 bases and the V segment lost 7 bases, leaving 7 bases of the junction unmatched. Per germline, CDR1 WSHSY and CDR2 SAAADI. CDR3 length: 14 amino acids. The CDR3 region is CASNWLAGSDTQYF. CDR3 nucleotide sequence: TGCGCCAGCAATTGGCTAGCGGGTTCAGATACGCAGTATTTT.

The chain employs TRBV13 and TRBJ2-3, with 9 bases matching TRBD1. Trimming removed 3 bases from V and 2 bases from J; junction bases left unmatched: 3. Germline V lookup: CDR1 PRHDT, CDR2 FYEKMQ (reference sequence). The CDR3 spans 15 residues. DNA for the CDR3: TGTGCCAGCAGCTTGTGGACAGGGGACACAGATACGCAGTATTTT. It is translated as CASSLWTGDTDTQYF.

The V and J genes are TRBV7-9 and TRBJ2-3; no firm D call. The CDR3 is 16 residues long. Trimming removed 1 base at V and 7 bases at J, with 18 bases between. Germline loops: CDR1 SEHNR, CDR2 FQNEAQ (reference sequence). The CDR3 sequence is CASSLGPGTAPHTQYF. The CDR3 DNA is TGTGCCAGCAGCTTAGGACCCGGAACCGCTCCGCATACGCAGTATTTT. Using reference TRBV7-9 and TRBJ2-3 for the parts outside the CDR3, the full variable domain is DTGVSQNPRHKITKRGQNVTFRCDPISEHNRLYWYRQTLGQGPEFLTYFQNEAQLEKSRLLSDRFSAERPKGSFSTLEIQRTEQGDSAMYLCASSLGPGTAPHTQYFGPGTRLTVL.

The chain recombines TRBV9 with TRBJ1-2; the match to TRBD1 covers 7 bases. Trimming took 4 bases from V and 4 from J; bases not matched to a gene: 10. Germline V gene sequence: CDR1 SGDLS, CDR2 YYNGEE. The CDR3 spans 15 residues. The CDR3 nucleotides are TGTGCCAGCAGCTTGACCGGGACAGCTTCCTATGGCTACACCTTC. This encodes CASSLTGTASYGYTF.

This sequence joins TRBV27 and TRBJ2-1; 8 nucleotides align to TRBD2. J gave up 2 bases and V 3 bases, and 6 bases lay outside the gene matches. The CDR3 has 16 residues. CDR1 and CDR2 (germline): MNHEY, SMNVEV (reference sequence). In DNA, the CDR3 is TGTGCCAGCAGTTTGGACGGGCGGGGGGCCTACAATGAGCAGTTCTTC. Translated: CASSLDGRGAYNEQFF.